This paragraph covers one TCR beta chain sequence. This clonotype came up many times. Its antigen remains unidentified. Base qualities are missing; no much larger clone stands one base away. The sample belongs to a study of CD8 T cells in ankylosing spondylitis (dated by TCRdb to the late 2010s). Notes on the research overall: To find TCR variants linked to disease, the study profiled T cell receptor beta repertoires in ankylosing spondylitis patients and healthy donors. Samples of peripheral blood were taken, and for ankylosing spondylitis patients, synovial fluid was collected as well. The full study cohort comprised 20 to 25 ankylosing spondylitis patients and 110 or so healthy donors. The full study reports these points: Some of the motif variants had been reported before in the synovial fluid and blood of reactive arthritis patients, a finding that suggests common disease-initiation mechanisms. According to the report, matched synovial fluid samples from ankylosing spondylitis patients were significantly enriched for the disease-linked clones. In peripheral blood, the disease-linked clones were found at relatively low frequencies and had a CD8+ phenotype. Blood from ankylosing spondylitis patients appeared to be characterized by a TCR beta motif composed of about eight highly homologous amino acid variants.

The sequencing machine was an Illumina HiSeq 2500. TCR beta libraries were prepared by quantitative 5'-RACE with molecular barcodes. The published analysis was carried out like this. To identify disease-linked TCR variants, a new computational method was used, one built on a probabilistic model of VDJ rearrangement. TCRdb reprocessed the public reads (quality trimming at Q25 with fastp, clone calling with MiXCR) and kept in-frame beta chains. Records with the same CDR3 protein are collapsed into one entry carrying the most frequent genes and DNA. TCRdb, rather than the study authors, made the V and J calls. Present in this sample are tens of thousands of distinct CDR3 sequences, more than 5.5% of which were seen just once. Roughly 5% of the sample lies in the top ten. For each ankylosing spondylitis patient, the synovial fluid sample was matched to a blood sample from that same patient. CDR1 is given as MGHDK and CDR2 as SYGVNS, both from the germline V gene. The CDR3 runs 13 residues from the cysteine to the phenylalanine. The read is trimmed to its CDR3 DNA, 39 bases read in frame from base 1. Trimmed from V: 8 bases; trimmed from J: 3 bases; junction bases lacking a gene match: 7.

The V gene is TRBV25-1 and the J gene is TRBJ2-7; 7 central bases correspond to TRBD1. This sequence was found in a male donor with ankylosing spondylitis. The sequenced sample consisted of synovial fluid, either unsorted or a sorted T cell fraction (not recorded which). The DNA is as follows: TGTGCCAGCGCGAGACAGGGATTCTACGAGCAGTACTTC. Its product reads: CASARQGFYEQYF.